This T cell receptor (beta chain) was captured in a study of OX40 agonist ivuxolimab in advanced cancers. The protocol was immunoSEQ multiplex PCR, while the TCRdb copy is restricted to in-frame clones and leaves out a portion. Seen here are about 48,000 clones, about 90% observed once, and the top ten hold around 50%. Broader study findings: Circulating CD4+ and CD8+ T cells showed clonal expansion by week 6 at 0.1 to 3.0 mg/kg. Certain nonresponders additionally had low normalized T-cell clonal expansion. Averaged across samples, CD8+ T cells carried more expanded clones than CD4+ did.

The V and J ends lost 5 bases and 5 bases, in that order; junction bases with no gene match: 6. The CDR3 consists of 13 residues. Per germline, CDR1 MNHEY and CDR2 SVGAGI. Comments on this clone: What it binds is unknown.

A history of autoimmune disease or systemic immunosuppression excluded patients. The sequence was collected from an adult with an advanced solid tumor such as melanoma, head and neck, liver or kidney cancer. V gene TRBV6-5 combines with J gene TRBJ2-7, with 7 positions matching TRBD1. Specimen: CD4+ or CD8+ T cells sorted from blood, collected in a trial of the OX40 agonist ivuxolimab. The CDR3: CASSTTGSHEQYF. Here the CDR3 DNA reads TGTGCCAGCAGTACGACAGGGAGCCACGAGCAGTACTTC.